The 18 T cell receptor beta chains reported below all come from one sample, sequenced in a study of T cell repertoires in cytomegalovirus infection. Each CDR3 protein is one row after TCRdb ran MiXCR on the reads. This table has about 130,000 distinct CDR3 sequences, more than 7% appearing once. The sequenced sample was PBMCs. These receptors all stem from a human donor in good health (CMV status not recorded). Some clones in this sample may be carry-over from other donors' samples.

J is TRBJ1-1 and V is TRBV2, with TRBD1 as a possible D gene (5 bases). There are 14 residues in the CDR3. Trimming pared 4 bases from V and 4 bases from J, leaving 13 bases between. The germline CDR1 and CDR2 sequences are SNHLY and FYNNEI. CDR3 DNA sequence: TGTGCCAGCAGTGGTGGAGGGGCGGGCACTGAAGCTTTCTTT. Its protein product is CASSGGGAGTEAFF.

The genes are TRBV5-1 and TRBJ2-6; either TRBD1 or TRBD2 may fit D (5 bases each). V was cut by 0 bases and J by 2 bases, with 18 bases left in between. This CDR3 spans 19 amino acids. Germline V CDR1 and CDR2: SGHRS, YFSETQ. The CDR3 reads CASSLDAPGLGAGANVLTF. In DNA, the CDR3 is TGCGCCAGCAGCTTGGACGCACCAGGGTTGGGAGCTGGGGCCAACGTCCTGACTTTC.

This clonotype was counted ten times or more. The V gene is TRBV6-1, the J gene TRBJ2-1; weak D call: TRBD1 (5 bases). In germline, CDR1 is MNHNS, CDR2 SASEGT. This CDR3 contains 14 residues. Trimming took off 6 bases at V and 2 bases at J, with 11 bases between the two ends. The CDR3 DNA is TGTGCCAGCAGCAGACAGAAACCCTACAATGAGCAGTTCTTC. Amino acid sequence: CASSRQKPYNEQFF.

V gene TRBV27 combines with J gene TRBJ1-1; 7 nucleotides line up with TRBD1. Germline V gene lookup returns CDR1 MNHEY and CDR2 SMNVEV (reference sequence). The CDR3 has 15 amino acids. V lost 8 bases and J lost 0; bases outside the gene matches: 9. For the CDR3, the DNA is TGTGCCAGCTCCGACAGGGAAAAATTGAACACTGAAGCTTTCTTT. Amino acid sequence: CASSDREKLNTEAFF.

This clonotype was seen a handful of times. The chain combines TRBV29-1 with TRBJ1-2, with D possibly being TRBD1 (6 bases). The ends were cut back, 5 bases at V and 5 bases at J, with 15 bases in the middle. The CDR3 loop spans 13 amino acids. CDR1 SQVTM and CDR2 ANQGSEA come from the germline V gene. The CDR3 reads CSVYDRGGYGYTF. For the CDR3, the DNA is TGCAGCGTTTATGATAGGGGGGGATATGGCTACACCTTC. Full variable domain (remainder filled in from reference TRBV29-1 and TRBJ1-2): SAVISQKPSRDICQRGTSLTIQCQVDSQVTMMFWYRQQPGQSLTLIATANQGSEATYESGFVIDKFPISRPNLTFSTLTVSNMSPEDSSIYLCSVYDRGGYGYTFGSGTRLTVV.

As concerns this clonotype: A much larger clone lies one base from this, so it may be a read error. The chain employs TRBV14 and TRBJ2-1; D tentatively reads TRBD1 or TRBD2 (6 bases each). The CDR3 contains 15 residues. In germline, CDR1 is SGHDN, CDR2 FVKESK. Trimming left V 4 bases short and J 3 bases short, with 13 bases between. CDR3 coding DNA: TGTGCCAGCAGCCTCGTCGGGGGCGACTACAATGAGCAGTTCTTC. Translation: CASSLVGGDYNEQFF.

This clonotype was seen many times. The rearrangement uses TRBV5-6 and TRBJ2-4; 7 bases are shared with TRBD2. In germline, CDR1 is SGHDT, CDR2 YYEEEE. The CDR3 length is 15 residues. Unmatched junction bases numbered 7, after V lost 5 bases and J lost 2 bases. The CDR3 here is CASSRLADPKNIQYF. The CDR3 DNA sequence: TGTGCCAGCAGTCGCCTAGCGGACCCCAAAAACATTCAGTACTTC.

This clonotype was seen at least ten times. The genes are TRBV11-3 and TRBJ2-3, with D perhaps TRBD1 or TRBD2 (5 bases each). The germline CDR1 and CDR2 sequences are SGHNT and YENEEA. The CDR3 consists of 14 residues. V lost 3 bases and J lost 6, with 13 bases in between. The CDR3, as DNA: TGTGCCAGCAGCTTGGACGGGGCCTCGGATACGCAGTATTTT. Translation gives CASSLDGASDTQYF.

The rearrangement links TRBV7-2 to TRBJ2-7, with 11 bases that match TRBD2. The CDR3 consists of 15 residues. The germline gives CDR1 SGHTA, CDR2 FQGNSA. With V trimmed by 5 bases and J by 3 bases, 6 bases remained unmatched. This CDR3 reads CASSPQGTSGYEQYF. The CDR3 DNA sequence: TGTGCCAGCAGCCCCCAAGGGACTAGCGGCTACGAGCAGTACTTC. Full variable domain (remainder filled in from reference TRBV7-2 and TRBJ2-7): GAGVSQSPSNKVTEKGKDVELRCDPISGHTALYWYRQSLGQGLEFLIYFQGNSAPDKSGLPSDRFSAERTGGSVSTLTIQRTQQEDSAVYLCASSPQGTSGYEQYFGPGTRLTVT.

CDR3 nucleotide sequence: TGCAGCGTTGGGACAGGGGGGGACACTGAAGCTTTCTTT. Its protein product is CSVGTGGDTEAFF. The chain employs TRBV29-1 and TRBJ1-1; 10 nucleotides line up with TRBD1. Per germline, CDR1 SQVTM and CDR2 ANQGSEA. This CDR3 has 13 residues. The ends lost 4 bases at V and 3 bases at J; junction bases unmatched: 2.

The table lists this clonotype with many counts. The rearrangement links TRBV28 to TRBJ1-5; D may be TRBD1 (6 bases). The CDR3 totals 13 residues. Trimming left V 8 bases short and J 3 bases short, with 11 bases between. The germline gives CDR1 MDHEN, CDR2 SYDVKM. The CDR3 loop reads CASQTGNNQPQHF. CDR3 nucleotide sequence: TGTGCCAGCCAAACAGGGAACAATCAGCCCCAGCATTTT.

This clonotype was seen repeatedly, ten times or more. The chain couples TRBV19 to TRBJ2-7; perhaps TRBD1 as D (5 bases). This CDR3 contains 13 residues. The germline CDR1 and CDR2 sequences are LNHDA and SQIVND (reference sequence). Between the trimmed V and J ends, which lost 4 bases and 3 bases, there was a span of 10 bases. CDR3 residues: CASSRQGDYEQYF. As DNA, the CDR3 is TGTGCCAGTAGTAGGCAGGGTGACTACGAGCAGTACTTC. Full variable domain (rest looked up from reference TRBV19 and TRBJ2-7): DGGITQSPKYLFRKEGQNVTLSCEQNLNHDAMYWYRQDPGQGLRLIYYSQIVNDFQKGDIAEGYSVSREKKESFPLTVTSAQKNPTAFYLCASSRQGDYEQYFGPGTRLTVT.

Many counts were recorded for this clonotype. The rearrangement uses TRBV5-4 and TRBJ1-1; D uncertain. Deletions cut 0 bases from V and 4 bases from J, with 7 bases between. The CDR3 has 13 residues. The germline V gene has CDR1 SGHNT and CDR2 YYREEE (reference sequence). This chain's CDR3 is CASSLAWGTEAFF. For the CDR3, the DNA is TGTGCCAGCAGCTTGGCCTGGGGCACTGAAGCTTTCTTT.

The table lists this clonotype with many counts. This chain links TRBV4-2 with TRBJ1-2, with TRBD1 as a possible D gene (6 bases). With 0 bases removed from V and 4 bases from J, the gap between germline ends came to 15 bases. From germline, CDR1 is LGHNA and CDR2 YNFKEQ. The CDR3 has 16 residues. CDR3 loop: CASSQEATGLFYGYTF. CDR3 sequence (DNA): TGTGCCAGCAGCCAAGAAGCGACAGGTCTCTTCTATGGCTACACCTTC.

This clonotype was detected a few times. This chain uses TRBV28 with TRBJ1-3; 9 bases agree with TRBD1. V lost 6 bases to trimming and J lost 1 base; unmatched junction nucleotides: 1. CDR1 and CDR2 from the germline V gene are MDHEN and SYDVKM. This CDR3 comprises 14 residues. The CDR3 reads CASRGQGSGNTIYF. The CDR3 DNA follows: TGTGCCAGCAGGGGACAGGGATCTGGAAACACCATATATTTT.

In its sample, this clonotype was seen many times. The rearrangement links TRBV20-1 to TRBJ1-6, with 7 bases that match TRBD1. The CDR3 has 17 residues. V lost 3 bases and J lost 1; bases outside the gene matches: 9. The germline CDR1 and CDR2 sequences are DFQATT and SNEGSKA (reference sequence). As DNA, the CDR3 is TGCAGTGCTAGTCAATACAGGGGAGGGTCCTATAATTCACCCCTCCACTTT. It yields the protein CSASQYRGGSYNSPLHF.

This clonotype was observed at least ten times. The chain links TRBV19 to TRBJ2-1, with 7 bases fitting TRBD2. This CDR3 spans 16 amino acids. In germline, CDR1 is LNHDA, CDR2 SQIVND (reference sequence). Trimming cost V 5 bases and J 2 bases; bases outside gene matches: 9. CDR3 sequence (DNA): TGTGCCAGTAGTGCTACCGGGGGGTCCGCCTACAATGAGCAGTTCTTC. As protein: CASSATGGSAYNEQFF. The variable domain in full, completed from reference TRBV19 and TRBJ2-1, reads DGGITQSPKYLFRKEGQNVTLSCEQNLNHDAMYWYRQDPGQGLRLIYYSQIVNDFQKGDIAEGYSVSREKKESFPLTVTSAQKNPTAFYLCASSATGGSAYNEQFFGPGTRLTVL.

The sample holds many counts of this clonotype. DNA of the CDR3: TGTGCCAGCAGCCAAGGGGACATCTCCTACAATGAGCAGTTCTTC. Its translation: CASSQGDISYNEQFF. V usage is TRBV7-2 and J usage is TRBJ2-1; D perhaps matches TRBD1 (6 bases). Germline V gene data show CDR1 as SGHTA and CDR2 as FQGNSA. The CDR3 length is 15 residues. The V end was cut by 5 bases, the J end by 0 bases, with 11 bases between.